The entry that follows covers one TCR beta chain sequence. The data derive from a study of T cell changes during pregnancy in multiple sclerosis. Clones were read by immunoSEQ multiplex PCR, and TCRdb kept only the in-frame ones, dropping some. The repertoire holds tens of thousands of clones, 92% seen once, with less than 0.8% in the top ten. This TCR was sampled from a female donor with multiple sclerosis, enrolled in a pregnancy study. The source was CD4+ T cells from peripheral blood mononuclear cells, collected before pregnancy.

CDR3 protein: CASRMRVGLRYNEQFF. The CDR3 region has the DNA TGTGCCAGTAGGATGAGGGTGGGATTAAGGTACAATGAGCAGTTCTTC. The chain couples TRBV19 to TRBJ2-1; D might be TRBD2 (5 bases). CDR1 is LNHDA, CDR2 SQIVND, per germline (reference sequence). V lost 6 bases to trimming and J lost 4 bases, with 19 bases between them. The CDR3 contains 16 residues.